Listed here are 7 T cell receptor beta chains from one sample, sequenced in a study of blood T cell repertoires in COVID-19. The protocol was immunoSEQ multiplex PCR, while the TCRdb copy is restricted to in-frame clones and leaves out a portion. The sample carries approximately 85,000 clones, roughly 89% recorded once. The sample was peripheral blood. These receptors all stem from a man aged 45 to 65 with acute or convalescent COVID-19.

The chain combines TRBV19 with TRBJ2-3; 9 bases agree with TRBD1. The V gene's germline CDR1 is LNHDA and CDR2 SQIVND (reference sequence). The CDR3 sequence is 14 residues long. The J segment lost 3 bases and the V segment lost 5 bases, leaving 3 bases of the junction unmatched. For the CDR3, the DNA is TGTGCCAGTAGTGGGGACAGGGTGACAGATACGCAGTATTTT. It codes for CASSGDRVTDTQYF.

The chain carries TRBV5-6 and TRBJ2-1, with 7 bases matching TRBD1. Trimming removed 5 bases from V and 4 bases from J; junction bases left unmatched: 6. Germline V CDR1 and CDR2: SGHDT, YYEEEE. The CDR3 sequence is 14 residues long. The CDR3 DNA follows: TGTGCCAGCAGAAACCGGGACAGATACAATGAGCAGTTCTTC. Protein sequence: CASRNRDRYNEQFF.

The chain links TRBV27 to TRBJ1-5, with TRBD1 matching over 7 bases. After removal of 5 bases from V and 10 bases from J, the junction contained 5 bases not matched to a gene. There are 12 residues in the CDR3. Per the germline V gene, CDR1 is MNHEY and CDR2 is SMNVEV (reference sequence). The CDR3 reads CASSDRQGPQHF. In nucleotides, the CDR3 is TGTGCCAGCAGTGATAGACAGGGCCCCCAGCATTTT.

The rearrangement joins TRBV29-1 to TRBJ2-5; D is perhaps TRBD1 (5 bases). Looked up from germline, CDR1 is SQVTM and CDR2 is ANQGSEA. Trimming pared 5 bases from V and 2 bases from J, leaving 12 bases between. The CDR3 sequence is 13 residues long. The CDR3 here is CSVIDRNQETQYF. The CDR3 nucleotides are TGCAGCGTTATAGACAGAAATCAAGAGACCCAGTACTTC.

The chain has TRBV30 and TRBJ1-4; no clear D. The V gene's germline CDR1 is GTSNPN and CDR2 SVGIG (reference sequence). The ends were cut back, 7 bases at V and 0 bases at J, with 12 bases in the middle. This CDR3 has 14 amino acids. DNA for the CDR3: TGTGCCTTCCAGAGGGCGGCAACTAATGAAAAACTGTTTTTT. This translates into CAFQRAATNEKLFF.

The chain links TRBV9 to TRBJ2-7; tentative D call: TRBD2 (6 bases). V was pared by 1 base and J by 4 bases, with 12 bases between. The CDR3 loop spans 14 amino acids. Germline CDR1 reads SGDLS; CDR2 reads YYNGEE. The CDR3 protein is CASSVLPGLYEQYF. As DNA, the CDR3 is TGTGCCAGCAGCGTACTACCGGGACTGTACGAGCAGTACTTC.

This chain's CDR3 is CASSVDVDLAGSTDTQYF. The CDR3 nucleotides are TGTGCCAGCAGCGTAGATGTAGACCTAGCGGGAAGCACAGATACGCAGTATTTT. The V call is TRBV9, the J call TRBJ2-3, with TRBD2 matching 9 bases. The V segment lost 0 bases and the J segment 0 bases; nucleotides outside the gene matches: 8. Germline CDR1 SGDLS, CDR2 YYNGEE. The CDR3 is 18 residues long.